Below, one T cell receptor gamma chain is given with its context. Since a far larger clone is one base different, this is likely a read error. The sample contains more than one DNA sequence encoding this CDR3. This CDR3 spans 14 amino acids. From germline, CDR1 is EGSNGY and CDR2 YDSYNSKV. TCRdb called clones from the RT-PCR reads again using CATT. The data contain under 2,000 gamma-chain clones, around 3.3% of them singletons. The sample belongs to a study of gamma-delta T cells after stem cell transplantation. This chain uses TRGV2 with TRGJ1 or TRGJ2. Specimen: gamma-delta T cells. The sequence was collected from a human donor. It is not recorded whose cells these are; they may come from a transplant donor. CDR3 sequence (DNA): TGTGCCACCTGGGACGGGCCGATGTATTATAAGAAACTTTTT. Amino acid sequence: CATWDGPMYYKKLF.